The T cell receptor (beta chain) described here comes from a study of T cell responses to AZD1222 COVID-19 vaccine. This clone came up a few times. This table comes from immunoSEQ multiplex PCR, and its TCRdb copy is limited to in-frame clones, with some not included. This table holds roughly 80,000 clones, more than 75% found once. The length of the CDR3 is 15 residues. Per germline, CDR1 SEHNR and CDR2 FQNEAQ (reference sequence). The V and J ends lost 1 base and 6 bases respectively, with 15 bases between them. The chain recombines TRBV7-9 with TRBJ1-1, with D hard to call. Sequencing used peripheral blood, obtained on day 0 of MenACWY control vaccination. This receptor was taken from an adult in good health. The DNA for the CDR3 is TGTGCCAGCAGCTTAGTGATAGGGCGGGTGGCTGAAGCTTTCTTT. Translated: CASSLVIGRVAEAFF.